These 28 T cell receptor beta chains came from one sample sequenced in a study of blood T cell repertoires in COVID-19. The assay was immunoSEQ multiplex PCR, and TCRdb's table has in-frame clones only and misses some. The sample has about 270,000 clones, 86% seen once. Sequenced sample: PBMCs or T cells enriched from blood (not recorded which). These receptors all stem from a man younger than 35 who had recovered from COVID-19.

This chain joins TRBV19 and TRBJ2-5, with D perhaps TRBD1 (6 bases). V lost 8 bases and J lost 2, with 12 bases in between. The CDR3 is 13 residues long. CDR1 and CDR2 (germline): LNHDA, SQIVND (reference sequence). CDR3 nucleotides: TGTGCCAGTGGTCAGGGGTCACAAGAGACCCAGTACTTC. This sequence encodes CASGQGSQETQYF.

The gene calls are TRBV2 and TRBJ2-7; maybe TRBD1 (6 bases). Germline loops: CDR1 SNHLY, CDR2 FYNNEI. Trimming removed 2 bases from V and 3 bases from J, with 8 bases in between. The CDR3 is made up of 13 amino acids. The CDR3 sequence is CASSETGIYEQYF. The CDR3 DNA sequence: TGTGCCAGCAGTGAAACAGGGATCTACGAGCAGTACTTC.

This clone was observed a handful of times. The chain employs TRBV6-5 and TRBJ1-2; TRBD1 matches at 12 bases. The germline gives CDR1 MNHEY, CDR2 SVGAGI. CDR3 size: 14 residues. V dropped 2 bases and J dropped 8; count of bases not matched to a gene: 3. The CDR3: CASSYLGQGAGYTF. CDR3 nucleotide sequence: TGTGCCAGCAGTTACCTGGGACAGGGGGCGGGCTACACCTTC.

This chain uses TRBV7-2 with TRBJ2-3; D gene uncertain. The CDR3 runs 13 residues. Germline V CDR1 and CDR2: SGHTA, FQGNSA. V was clipped by 3 bases and J by 2 bases, with 6 bases between them. The CDR3 bases are TGTGCCAGCAGCTTTGGCCCCACAGATACGCAGTATTTT. Translated: CASSFGPTDTQYF.

This chain links TRBV2 with TRBJ1-5; no reliable D call. This CDR3 comprises 12 residues. Per the germline V gene, CDR1 is SNHLY and CDR2 is FYNNEI. The V and J ends lost 4 bases and 4 bases respectively, with 5 bases between them. CDR3 sequence: CASSVLNQPQHF. Written as DNA, the CDR3 is TGTGCCAGCAGTGTTCTGAATCAGCCCCAGCATTTT.

V and J are TRBV6-2 or TRBV6-3 and TRBJ1-5; 9 nucleotides align to TRBD1. Germline values: CDR1 MNHEY, CDR2 SVGEGT. The CDR3 contains 18 residues. With 3 bases clipped from V and 0 bases from J, the junction kept 9 bases outside the gene matches. The CDR3 coding sequence is TGTGCCAGCAGTTATACCGGACAGGGGCCTGATAGCAATCAGCCCCAGCATTTT. Amino acid sequence: CASSYTGQGPDSNQPQHF.

The chain employs TRBV24-1 and TRBJ1-5, with TRBD1 matching 12 bases. The CDR3 contains 14 residues. Trimming cost V 7 bases and J 6 bases; bases outside gene matches: 3. Germline-derived CDR1 and CDR2 are KGHDR and SFDVKD. CDR3 region: CATRGQGASQPQHF. CDR3 in DNA: TGTGCCACCAGGGGACAGGGGGCGTCTCAGCCCCAGCATTTT.

The chain carries TRBV30 and TRBJ1-5; possible D gene TRBD1, 6 bases. Germline CDR1 reads GTSNPN; CDR2 reads SVGIG (reference sequence). Trimming cost V 3 bases and J 7 bases, with 13 bases left between them. This CDR3 spans 13 amino acids. CDR3: CAWRGRGEQPQHF. The CDR3 coding sequence is TGTGCCTGGAGGGGCAGGGGAGAGCAGCCCCAGCATTTT.

The chain recombines TRBV10-3 with TRBJ1-5, with TRBD1 matching over 10 bases. V gave up 10 bases and J gave up 5 bases; unmatched junction bases: 11. This CDR3 is 15 amino acids long. Germline V gives CDR1 ENHRY, CDR2 SYGVKD. The chain's CDR3 is CATSRTGTGDQPQHF. The CDR3 DNA sequence: TGTGCCACTTCTAGGACCGGGACAGGGGATCAGCCCCAGCATTTT.

The V gene is TRBV18, the J gene TRBJ1-6; a possible D gene is TRBD1 (6 bases). The CDR3 runs to 15 residues. Germline CDR1 reads KGHSH; CDR2 reads LQKENI. V dropped 3 bases and J dropped 5 bases, with 11 bases sitting between them. Here the CDR3 DNA reads TGTGCCAGCTCACCCTCGGACAGAAATAATTCACCCCTCCACTTT. Translated, it gives CASSPSDRNNSPLHF.

The chain recombines TRBV4-1 with TRBJ2-7; TRBD2 matches at 7 bases. This CDR3 is built from 14 residues. Per the germline V gene, CDR1 is MGHRA and CDR2 is YSYEKL. The trim removed 3 bases at V and 3 bases at J, leaving 5 bases unmatched. The DNA for the CDR3 is TGCGCCAGCAGCCAGCGGGAGTCCGACTACGAGCAGTACTTC. Residues: CASSQRESDYEQYF.

This rearrangement joins TRBV7-8 to TRBJ1-1; D unclear. The CDR3 extends over 13 amino acids. With 5 bases removed from V and 9 bases from J, the gap between germline ends came to 16 bases. Germline loops: CDR1 SGHVS, CDR2 FQNEAQ. The CDR3 DNA is TGTGCCAGCAGCCCCCGAGAGGGAGGCAAAGCTTTCTTT. It yields the protein CASSPREGGKAFF.

The J gene is TRBJ2-7, the V gene TRBV3-1 (or the pseudogene TRBV3-2), with 8 bases that match TRBD2. The CDR3 extends over 14 amino acids. Germline CDR1 is LGHDT and CDR2 is YNNKEL (reference sequence). Germline trimming cut 4 bases from V and 0 bases from J; bases unmatched to any gene: 2. The CDR3 coding sequence is TGTGCCAGCAGCCTAGCGGGACCCTCCTACGAGCAGTACTTC. Translated: CASSLAGPSYEQYF.

The chain links TRBV7-6 to TRBJ2-5, with 9 bases fitting TRBD1. Germline CDR1 reads SGHVS; CDR2 reads FNYEAQ. V shed 6 bases, J shed 5 bases, and the junction held 10 bases outside the gene matches. The CDR3 has 15 residues. This CDR3 is CASRKTGGAGETQYF. The CDR3 DNA is TGTGCCAGCAGGAAAACAGGGGGCGCGGGGGAGACCCAGTACTTC. The entire variable domain, with the rest obtained from reference TRBV7-6 and TRBJ2-5, is as follows: GAGVSQSPRYKVTKRGQDVALRCDPISGHVSLYWYRQALGQGPEFLTYFNYEAQQDKSGLPNDRFSAERPEGSISTLTIQRTEQRDSAMYRCASRKTGGAGETQYFGPGTRLLVL.

The chain combines TRBV5-1 with TRBJ2-3, with TRBD2 matching 7 bases. Germline assignment: CDR1 SGHRS and CDR2 YFSETQ. CDR3 size: 15 residues. V gave up 4 bases and J gave up 2 bases; unmatched junction bases: 7. The CDR3 loop is CASSDGGFNTDTQYF. The CDR3 DNA follows: TGCGCCAGCAGCGACGGGGGGTTTAACACAGATACGCAGTATTTT.

The chain combines TRBV10-3 with TRBJ2-7; a possible D gene is TRBD1 (5 bases). Trimming stripped 4 bases from V and 0 bases from J, with 19 bases between. The germline V gene has CDR1 ENHRY and CDR2 SYGVKD. The CDR3 runs to 17 residues. CDR3 nucleotides: TGTGCCATCAGTGGGACAATTCAGGAAGACCTCTCCTACGAGCAGTACTTC. It is translated as CAISGTIQEDLSYEQYF.

The V gene is TRBV5-4, the J gene TRBJ2-5, with D perhaps matching TRBD1 (6 bases). The germline CDR1 and CDR2 sequences are SGHNT and YYREEE (reference sequence). V shed 3 bases and J shed 4 bases, with 10 bases lying between them. The CDR3 has 13 amino acids. CDR3 protein: CASSSQGSETQYF. The DNA for the CDR3 is TGTGCCAGCAGCTCCCAGGGGTCAGAGACCCAGTACTTC.

The chain combines TRBV10-3 with TRBJ2-7; tentatively, D is TRBD1 (6 bases). The germline V and J ends were trimmed by 2 bases and 6 bases, with 14 bases remaining between them. The length of the CDR3 is 14 residues. CDR1 and CDR2 (germline): ENHRY, SYGVKD. CDR3 DNA sequence: TGTGCCATCAGTGAGCCAGAACAGGGTGGCGAGCAGTACTTC. Amino acid sequence: CAISEPEQGGEQYF.

There are a few counts of this clone. This chain joins TRBV19 and TRBJ2-1; 10 nucleotides line up with TRBD1. Trimming removed 3 bases from V and 5 bases from J; junction bases left unmatched: 4. Germline CDR1 is LNHDA and CDR2 is SQIVND (reference sequence). The CDR3 sequence is 15 residues long. The CDR3 region has the DNA TGTGCCAGTAGTATGTGGGACAGGGGTAACAATGAGCAGTTCTTC. Encoded protein: CASSMWDRGNNEQFF.

The chain has TRBV12-5 and TRBJ2-3; 8 nucleotides agree with TRBD1. The J segment lost 5 bases and the V segment lost 2 bases, leaving 3 bases of the junction unmatched. In germline, CDR1 is LGHNT, CDR2 FRNRAP. CDR3 size: 14 residues. CDR3 residues: CASGLRQGLDTQYF. The CDR3 DNA is TGTGCTAGTGGTTTGCGACAGGGGTTAGATACGCAGTATTTT. Based on the CDR3 plus reference TRBV12-5 and TRBJ2-3, the full variable domain is DARVTQTPRHKVTEMGQEVTMRCQPILGHNTVFWYRQTMMQGLELLAYFRNRAPLDDSGMPKDRFSAEMPDATLATLKIQPSEPRDSAVYFCASGLRQGLDTQYFGPGTRLTVL.

The chain carries TRBV28 and TRBJ1-2, with 8 bases aligning to TRBD1. The trim removed 6 bases at V and 4 bases at J, leaving 10 bases unmatched. Per the germline V gene, CDR1 is MDHEN and CDR2 is SYDVKM. The CDR3 runs to 15 residues. CDR3 sequence (DNA): TGTGCCAGCAGCTCTCAGGGGGCGTACAGCTATGGCTACACCTTC. Amino acids: CASSSQGAYSYGYTF.

The chain has TRBV4-1 and TRBJ2-3; 10 bases match TRBD2. The CDR3 is 19 residues long. With 1 base clipped from V and 0 bases from J, the junction kept 10 bases outside the gene matches. The germline V gene encodes CDR1 MGHRA and CDR2 YSYEKL. CDR3 protein: CASSQAPAPLAGSTDTQYF. The CDR3 region has the DNA TGCGCCAGCAGCCAAGCACCCGCCCCACTAGCGGGAAGCACAGATACGCAGTATTTT.

The V call is TRBV14, the J call TRBJ1-2; 8 positions agree with TRBD1. V was clipped by 0 bases and J by 2 bases; unmatched bases: 5. This CDR3 region has 16 residues. The germline CDR1 and CDR2 sequences are SGHDN and FVKESK. DNA for the CDR3: TGTGCCAGCAGCCAAGATCATCAGGGGGCGAACTATGGCTACACCTTC. Protein: CASSQDHQGANYGYTF.

V usage is TRBV3-1 (or the pseudogene TRBV3-2) and J usage is TRBJ2-5; TRBD1 aligns across 8 bases. V lost 6 bases and J lost 4; bases outside the gene matches: 4. Looked up from germline, CDR1 is LGHDT and CDR2 is YNNKEL (reference sequence). The CDR3 loop spans 13 amino acids. Here the CDR3 DNA reads TGTGCCAGCAGATTCACAGGGGGAGAGACCCAGTACTTC. Its protein is CASRFTGGETQYF.

This chain joins TRBV5-1 and TRBJ1-6, with D possibly being TRBD1 (6 bases). V gave up 0 bases and J gave up 10 bases, with 11 bases separating them. The CDR3 is made up of 14 amino acids. CDR1 is SGHRS and CDR2 is YFSETQ in the germline V gene. CDR3 residues: CASSLEQGGSPLHF. The DNA of the CDR3 is TGCGCCAGCAGCTTGGAACAGGGCGGCTCACCCCTCCACTTT.

CDR3 in amino acids: CASSHLRGVNNSPLHF. The CDR3 DNA reads as TGTGCCAGCAGCCACTTGCGCGGGGTCAATAATTCACCCCTCCACTTT. This chain links TRBV14 with TRBJ1-6, with D uncertain. The CDR3 is 16 residues long. The ends were cut back, 3 bases at V and 5 bases at J, with 14 bases in the middle. Germline lookup yields CDR1 SGHDN and CDR2 FVKESK.

CDR3 sequence (DNA): TGTGCCAGCTTCAGGGTGAATAGCAATCAGCCCCAGCATTTT. Translated: CASFRVNSNQPQHF. The chain joins TRBV18 to TRBJ1-5; D perhaps matches TRBD1 (5 bases). Trimming left V 7 bases short and J 0 bases short, with 10 bases between. CDR3 length: 14 residues. Germline lookup yields CDR1 KGHSH and CDR2 LQKENI.

The genes are TRBV21-1 and TRBJ2-7; TRBD2, the table's D call, was not compared with the DNA. TRBV21-1 is annotated as a pseudogene. The CDR3 covers 15 residues. The CDR3 spells CASSIARVFHYEQYF. DNA for the CDR3: TGTGCCAGCAGCATTGCCCGGGTATTCCACTACGAGCAGTACTTC.